This passage covers 18 T cell receptor beta chains from one sample sequenced in a study of control samples from healthy donors and cancer patients (dated by TCRdb to about 2020). Library preparation was by the immunoSEQ multiplex PCR assay. TCRdb limited this immuneACCESS table to in-frame rearrangements with V and J called. A share of clones is missing; checked studies link under half to unresolved V genes, and the rest is unexplained. Within this sample are more than 95,000 clones, with more than 70% of them counted one time only. The ten largest account for about 2.7% of the sample. Material: blood. The receptors come from a man aged 55 to 70 in good health.

This rearrangement joins TRBV24-1 to TRBJ1-1; TRBD1 aligns across 7 bases. The CDR3 contains 14 residues. The V segment lost 4 bases and the J segment 10 bases; nucleotides outside the gene matches: 11. Germline CDR1 KGHDR, CDR2 SFDVKD. The CDR3 DNA reads TGTGCCACCAGTGACCCGGGACAGCCTCAGGGAGCTTTCTTT. The encoded protein is CATSDPGQPQGAFF.

This clone has just a few counts. The chain carries TRBV21-1 and TRBJ2-7. TRBV21-1 is described as a pseudogene. CDR3 length: 15 residues. The chain's CDR3 is CASSKISGRLYEQYF. Written as DNA, the CDR3 is TGTGCCAGCAGCAAAATATCTGGACGACTCTACGAGCAGTACTTC.

This clone appeared once. J is TRBJ2-1 and V is TRBV7-2; TRBD2 aligns across 10 bases. Trimming took 1 base from V and 6 from J; bases not matched to a gene: 3. In germline, CDR1 is SGHTA, CDR2 FQGNSA. The CDR3 is made up of 15 amino acids. The CDR3 DNA reads as TGTGCCAGCAGCTTAGTTCCTAGCGGGGGCAATGAGCAGTTCTTC. The encoded protein is CASSLVPSGGNEQFF.

The chain uses TRBV19 and TRBJ1-1; 8 positions agree with TRBD1. CDR1 and CDR2 from the germline V gene are LNHDA and SQIVND (reference sequence). V shed 8 bases, J shed 8 bases, and the junction held 13 bases outside the gene matches. The CDR3 contains 14 residues. The CDR3 sequence is CASSRIDRGQEAFF. The DNA of the CDR3 is TGTGCCAGTTCACGCATAGACAGGGGCCAAGAAGCTTTCTTT. Variable domain in full (rest from reference TRBV19 and TRBJ1-1): DGGITQSPKYLFRKEGQNVTLSCEQNLNHDAMYWYRQDPGQGLRLIYYSQIVNDFQKGDIAEGYSVSREKKESFPLTVTSAQKNPTAFYLCASSRIDRGQEAFFGQGTRLTVV.

This chain uses TRBV5-1 with TRBJ2-3; 7 bases line up with TRBD1. V was pared by 0 bases and J by 4 bases, with 5 bases of the junction left unmatched. This CDR3 has 15 residues. Germline V gene data show CDR1 as SGHRS and CDR2 as YFSETQ. In DNA form, the CDR3 reads TGCGCCAGCAGCTTGGCAGGGGGAAGCTCAGATACGCAGTATTTT. Translated: CASSLAGGSSDTQYF.

This clone was picked up one time. This chain uses TRBV6-5 with TRBJ1-1; D not resolved. In germline, CDR1 is MNHEY, CDR2 SVGAGI. CDR3 size: 14 residues. Trimming shortened V by 2 bases and J by 1 base, and 8 bases separated the two germline ends. CDR3 bases: TGTGCCAGCAGTTACGGTCCGGGGAACACTGAAGCTTTCTTT. Its protein is CASSYGPGNTEAFF.

The V gene is TRBV5-6, the J gene TRBJ1-1; tentative D call: TRBD1 (6 bases). Germline V lookup: CDR1 SGHDT, CDR2 YYEEEE. The CDR3 loop spans 14 amino acids. Deletions cut 2 bases from V and 7 bases from J, with 15 bases between. The CDR3 coding sequence is TGTGCCAGCAGCTTTCAAACAGGGACCTATGAAGCTTTCTTT. Translated: CASSFQTGTYEAFF.

V usage is TRBV28 and J usage is TRBJ1-5; D gene unclear. The CDR3 sequence is 12 residues long. The germline gives CDR1 MDHEN, CDR2 SYDVKM. V dropped 7 bases and J dropped 6 bases, with 10 bases sitting between them. The CDR3 coding sequence is TGTGCCAGCACCTTTTCCGGTCAGCCCCAGCATTTT. Amino acid sequence: CASTFSGQPQHF.

This chain joins TRBV18 and TRBJ1-5; D perhaps matches TRBD1 (6 bases). Germline V gene lookup returns CDR1 KGHSH and CDR2 LQKENI. The CDR3 extends over 15 amino acids. Trimming cost V 3 bases and J 2 bases, with 11 bases left between them. In DNA, the CDR3 is TGTGCCAGCTCACCTTCGAAGGGGGGCAATCAGCCCCAGCATTTT. Its translation: CASSPSKGGNQPQHF.

This clone occurred once. This chain uses TRBV27 with TRBJ1-1, with D hard to call. From germline, CDR1 is MNHEY and CDR2 SMNVEV (reference sequence). CDR3 size: 17 residues. Trimming cost V 5 bases and J 4 bases, with 23 bases left between them. The DNA for the CDR3 is TGTGCCAGCAGTCCACAGCCGGGCCTCCAAGGCGGCACTGAAGCTTTCTTT. Its protein product is CASSPQPGLQGGTEAFF.

The chain uses TRBV28 and TRBJ2-5; 8 bases line up with TRBD1. Germline V CDR1 and CDR2: MDHEN, SYDVKM. The CDR3 consists of 14 residues. V trimming: 5 bases; J trimming: 5 bases; junction bases outside the gene matches: 7. The CDR3 is CASSLQGAWETQYF. The DNA for the CDR3 is TGTGCCAGCAGTCTCCAGGGGGCCTGGGAGACCCAGTACTTC.

V usage is TRBV4-3 and J usage is TRBJ1-4; TRBD1 aligns across 9 bases. V was clipped by 0 bases and J by 7 bases; unmatched bases: 3. The germline V gene encodes CDR1 LGHNA and CDR2 YSLEER. The CDR3 extends over 15 amino acids. CDR3 bases: TGCGCCAGCAGCCAAGAAGGGACAGGGTCTGAAAAACTGTTTTTT. Its translation: CASSQEGTGSEKLFF.

The V and J genes are TRBV27 and TRBJ2-5; 7 bases fit TRBD2. J gave up 7 bases and V 6 bases, and 11 bases lay outside the gene matches. In germline, CDR1 is MNHEY, CDR2 SMNVEV (reference sequence). The CDR3 length is 14 residues. The CDR3, as DNA: TGTGCCAGCAGCATAAACGCCCCGGGGGGGACCCAGTACTTC. Translating gives CASSINAPGGTQYF.

V gene TRBV7-3 combines with J gene TRBJ2-2; 7 bases fit TRBD1. The CDR3 runs 16 residues. Per germline, CDR1 SGHTA and CDR2 FQGTGA. With V trimmed by 5 bases and J by 6 bases, 12 bases remained unmatched. The CDR3 loop is CASSPTGSLKPGELFF. CDR3 DNA sequence: TGTGCCAGCAGCCCGACAGGGAGTCTGAAACCCGGGGAGCTGTTTTTT.

The chain employs TRBV28 and TRBJ1-5, with TRBD1 identical over 7 bases. CDR1 and CDR2 (germline): MDHEN, SYDVKM. The CDR3 runs 15 residues. Trimming removed 8 bases from V and 4 bases from J; junction bases left unmatched: 11. CDR3 in amino acids: CASVPRQGWNQPQHF. The CDR3 DNA reads as TGTGCCAGCGTTCCGCGACAGGGTTGGAATCAGCCCCAGCATTTT.

This clone was counted between two and nine times. This sample includes further DNA sequences coding for the same CDR3. The chain is built from TRBV24-1 and TRBJ2-5, with D tentatively TRBD2 (5 bases). Germline values: CDR1 KGHDR, CDR2 SFDVKD. The CDR3 has 14 residues. The V and J ends lost 3 bases and 2 bases respectively, with 9 bases between them. As DNA, the CDR3 is TGTGCCACCAGTGATCCGGGAAGGCAAGAGACCCAGTACTTC. Translation gives CATSDPGRQETQYF.

CDR3 DNA: TGTGCCAGCAGTGCGGGGATGGTACAGCTGTTTTTT. It translates to CASSAGMVQLFF. The V and J genes are TRBV12-3 or TRBV12-4 and TRBJ2-2; TRBD2 might be the D (6 bases). The CDR3 sequence is 12 residues long. The germline V and J ends were trimmed by 5 bases and 12 bases, with 13 bases remaining between them.

The chain is built from TRBV3-1 (or the pseudogene TRBV3-2) and TRBJ2-4; TRBD2 matches at 7 bases. Trimming took 6 bases from V and 6 from J; bases not matched to a gene: 8. This CDR3 has 14 amino acids. The germline V gene encodes CDR1 LGHDT and CDR2 YNNKEL (reference sequence). In DNA form, the CDR3 reads TGTGCCAGCAGTCAACGGGGGGAGGGAAACATTCAGTACTTC. This codes for CASSQRGEGNIQYF.